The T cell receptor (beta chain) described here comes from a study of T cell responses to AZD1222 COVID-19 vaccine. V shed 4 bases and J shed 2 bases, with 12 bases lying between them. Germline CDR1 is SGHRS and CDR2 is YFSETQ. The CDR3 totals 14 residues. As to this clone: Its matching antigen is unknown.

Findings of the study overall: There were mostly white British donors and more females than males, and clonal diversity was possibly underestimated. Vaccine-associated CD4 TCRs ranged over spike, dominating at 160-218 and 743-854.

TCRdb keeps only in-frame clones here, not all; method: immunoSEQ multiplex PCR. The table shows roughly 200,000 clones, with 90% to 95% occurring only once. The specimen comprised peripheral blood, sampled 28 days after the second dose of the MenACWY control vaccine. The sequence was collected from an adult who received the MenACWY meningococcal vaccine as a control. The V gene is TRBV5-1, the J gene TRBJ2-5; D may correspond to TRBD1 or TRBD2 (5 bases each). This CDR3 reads CASSRGPGQETQYF. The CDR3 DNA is TGCGCCAGCAGCCGGGGCCCCGGACAAGAGACCCAGTACTTC.